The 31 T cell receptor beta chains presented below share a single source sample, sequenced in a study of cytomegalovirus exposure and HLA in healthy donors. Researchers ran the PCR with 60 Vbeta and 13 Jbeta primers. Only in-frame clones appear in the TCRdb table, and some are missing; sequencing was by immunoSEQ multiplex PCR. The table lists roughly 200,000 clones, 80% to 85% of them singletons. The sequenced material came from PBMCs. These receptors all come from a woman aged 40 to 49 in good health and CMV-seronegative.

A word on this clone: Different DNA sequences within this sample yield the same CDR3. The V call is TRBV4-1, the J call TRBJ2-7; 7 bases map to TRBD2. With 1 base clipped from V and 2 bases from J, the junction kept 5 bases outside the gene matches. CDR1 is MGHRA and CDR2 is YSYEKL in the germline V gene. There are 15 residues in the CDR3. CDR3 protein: CASSQGLAGAYEQYF. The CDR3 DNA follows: TGCGCCAGCAGCCAAGGACTAGCTGGGGCCTACGAGCAGTACTTC.

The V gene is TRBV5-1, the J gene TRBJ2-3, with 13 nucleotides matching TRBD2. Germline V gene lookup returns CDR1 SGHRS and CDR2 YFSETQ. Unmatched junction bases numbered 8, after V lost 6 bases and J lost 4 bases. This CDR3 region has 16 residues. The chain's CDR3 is CASTLEGLAGPDTQYF. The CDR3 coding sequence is TGCGCCAGCACCCTGGAGGGACTAGCGGGACCAGATACGCAGTATTTT.

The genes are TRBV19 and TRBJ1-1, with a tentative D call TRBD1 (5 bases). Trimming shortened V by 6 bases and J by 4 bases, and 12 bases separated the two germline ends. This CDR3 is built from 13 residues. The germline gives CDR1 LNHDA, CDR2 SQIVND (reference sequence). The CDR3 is CASRPRGGTEAFF. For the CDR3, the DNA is TGTGCCAGTAGGCCGAGGGGAGGCACTGAAGCTTTCTTT.

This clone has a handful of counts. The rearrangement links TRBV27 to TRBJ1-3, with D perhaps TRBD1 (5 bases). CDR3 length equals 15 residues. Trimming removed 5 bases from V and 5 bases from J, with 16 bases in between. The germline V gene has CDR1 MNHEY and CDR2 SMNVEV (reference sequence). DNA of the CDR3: TGTGCCAGCAGTCCTACAGGCTCCTTACGAAACACCATATATTTT. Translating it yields CASSPTGSLRNTIYF.

CDR3 sequence (DNA): TGCGCCAGCAAGCCAGGACTAGGAAGCTCCTACGAGCAGTACTTC. Amino acid sequence: CASKPGLGSSYEQYF. J is TRBJ2-7 and V is TRBV5-1; 7 bases agree with TRBD2. Germline values: CDR1 SGHRS, CDR2 YFSETQ. J gave up 0 bases and V 6 bases, and 9 bases lay outside the gene matches. The CDR3 is made up of 15 amino acids.

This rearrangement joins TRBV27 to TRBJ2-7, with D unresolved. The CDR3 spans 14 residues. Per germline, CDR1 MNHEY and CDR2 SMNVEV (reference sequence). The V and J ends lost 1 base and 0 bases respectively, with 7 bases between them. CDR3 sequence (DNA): TGTGCCAGCAGTTTATATCTCGGCTCCTACGAGCAGTACTTC. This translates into CASSLYLGSYEQYF.

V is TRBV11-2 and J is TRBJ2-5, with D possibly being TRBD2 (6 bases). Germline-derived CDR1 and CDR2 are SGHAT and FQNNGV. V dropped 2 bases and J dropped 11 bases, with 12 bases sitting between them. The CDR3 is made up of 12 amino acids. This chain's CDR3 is CASSLTAREQYF. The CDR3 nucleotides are TGTGCCAGCAGCTTAACGGCCCGGGAGCAGTACTTC.

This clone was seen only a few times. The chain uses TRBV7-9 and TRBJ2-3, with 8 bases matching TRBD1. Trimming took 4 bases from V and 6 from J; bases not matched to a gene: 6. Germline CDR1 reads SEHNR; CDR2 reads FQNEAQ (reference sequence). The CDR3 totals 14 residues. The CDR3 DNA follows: TGTGCCAGCAGCTACGGACAGGGTAGTGATACGCAGTATTTT. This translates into CASSYGQGSDTQYF. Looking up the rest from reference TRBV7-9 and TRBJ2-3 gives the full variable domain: DTGVSQNPRHKITKRGQNVTFRCDPISEHNRLYWYRQTLGQGPEFLTYFQNEAQLEKSRLLSDRFSAERPKGSFSTLEIQRTEQGDSAMYLCASSYGQGSDTQYFGPGTRLTVL.

The CDR3 loop reads CASSLALGVQGAGGYTF. The CDR3 DNA is TGCGCCAGCAGCTTGGCCTTGGGGGTACAGGGGGCAGGAGGCTACACCTTC. The chain employs TRBV5-1 and TRBJ1-2; 9 bases are a match to TRBD1. The germline V gene encodes CDR1 SGHRS and CDR2 YFSETQ. The CDR3 spans 17 residues. V was pared by 0 bases and J by 8 bases, with 14 bases of the junction left unmatched.

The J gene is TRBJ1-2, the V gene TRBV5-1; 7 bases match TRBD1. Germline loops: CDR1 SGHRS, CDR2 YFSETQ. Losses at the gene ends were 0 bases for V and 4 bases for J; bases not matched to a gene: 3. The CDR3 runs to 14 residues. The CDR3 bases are TGCGCCAGCAGCTTGGGTTCAGGGGGCTATGGCTACACCTTC. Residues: CASSLGSGGYGYTF.

The CDR3 sequence is CASSFLSIGATSPNTEAFF. The CDR3, as DNA: TGTGCCAGCAGTTTTCTGAGTATTGGGGCGACCAGCCCGAACACTGAAGCTTTCTTT. The rearrangement uses TRBV27 and TRBJ1-1, with D maybe TRBD1 (5 bases). Germline V lookup: CDR1 MNHEY, CDR2 SMNVEV (reference sequence). V shed 3 bases and J shed 1 base, with 24 bases lying between them. CDR3 length: 19 amino acids.

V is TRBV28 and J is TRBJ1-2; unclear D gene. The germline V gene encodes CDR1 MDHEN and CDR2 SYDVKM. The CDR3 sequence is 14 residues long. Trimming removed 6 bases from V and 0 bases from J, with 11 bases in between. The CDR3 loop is CASRRHTANYGYTF. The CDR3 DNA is TGTGCCAGCAGGCGTCATACAGCTAACTATGGCTACACCTTC.

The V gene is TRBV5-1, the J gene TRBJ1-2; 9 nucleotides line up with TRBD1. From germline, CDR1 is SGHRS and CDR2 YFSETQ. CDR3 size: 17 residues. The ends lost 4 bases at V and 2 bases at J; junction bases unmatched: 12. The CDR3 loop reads CASSLGQGVSLNYGYTF. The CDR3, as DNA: TGCGCCAGCAGCCTGGGACAGGGAGTATCTCTCAACTATGGCTACACCTTC.

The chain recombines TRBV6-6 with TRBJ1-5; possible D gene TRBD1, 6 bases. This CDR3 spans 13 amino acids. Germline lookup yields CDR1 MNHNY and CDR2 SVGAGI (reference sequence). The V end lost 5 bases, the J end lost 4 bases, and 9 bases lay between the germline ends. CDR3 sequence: CASSTGQNQPQHF. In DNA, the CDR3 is TGTGCCAGCAGTACCGGACAGAATCAGCCCCAGCATTTT.

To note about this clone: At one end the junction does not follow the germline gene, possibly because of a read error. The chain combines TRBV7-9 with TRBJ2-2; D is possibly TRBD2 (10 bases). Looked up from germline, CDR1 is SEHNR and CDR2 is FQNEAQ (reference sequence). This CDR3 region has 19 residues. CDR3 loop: CSSSSRDRVLAGYTGELFF. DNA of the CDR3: TGTTCCAGCAGCTCCCGGGACAGGGTACTAGCGGGATACACCGGGGAGCTGTTTTTT.

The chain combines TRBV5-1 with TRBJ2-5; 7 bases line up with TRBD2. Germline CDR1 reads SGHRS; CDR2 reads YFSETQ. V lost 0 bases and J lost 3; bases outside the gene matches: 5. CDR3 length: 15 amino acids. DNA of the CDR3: TGCGCCAGCAGCTTGGTACCGGCGGGAGAAGAGACCCAGTACTTC. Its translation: CASSLVPAGEETQYF. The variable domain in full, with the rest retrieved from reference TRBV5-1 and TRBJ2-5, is KAGVTQTPRYLIKTRGQQVTLSCSPISGHRSVSWYQQTPGQGLQFLFEYFSETQRNKGNFPGRFSGRQFSNSRSEMNVSTLELGDSALYLCASSLVPAGEETQYFGPGTRLLVL.

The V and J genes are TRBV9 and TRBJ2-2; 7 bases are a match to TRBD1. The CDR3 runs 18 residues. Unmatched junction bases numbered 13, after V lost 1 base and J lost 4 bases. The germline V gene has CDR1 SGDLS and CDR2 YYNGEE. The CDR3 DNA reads TGTGCCAGCAGCGTAAGGGGTTGGGACAGCTTGGGCACCGGGGAGCTGTTTTTT. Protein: CASSVRGWDSLGTGELFF.

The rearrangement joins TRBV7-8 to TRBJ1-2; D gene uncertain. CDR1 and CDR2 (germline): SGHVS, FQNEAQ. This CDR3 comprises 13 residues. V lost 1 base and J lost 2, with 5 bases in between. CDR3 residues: CASSLEQNYGYTF. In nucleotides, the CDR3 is TGTGCCAGCAGCTTAGAACAGAACTATGGCTACACCTTC.

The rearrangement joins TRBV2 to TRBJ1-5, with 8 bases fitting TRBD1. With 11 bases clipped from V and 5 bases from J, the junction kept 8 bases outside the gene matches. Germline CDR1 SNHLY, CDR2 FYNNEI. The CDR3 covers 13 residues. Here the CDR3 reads CAGTGKTDQPQHF. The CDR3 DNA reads TGTGCCGGGACAGGTAAAACGGATCAGCCCCAGCATTTT. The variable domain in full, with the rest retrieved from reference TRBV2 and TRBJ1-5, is EPEVTQTPSHQVTQMGQEVILRCVPISNHLYFYWYRQILGQKVEFLVSFYNNEISEKSEIFDDQFSVERPDGSNFTLKIRSTKLEDSAMYFCAGTGKTDQPQHFGDGTRLSIL.

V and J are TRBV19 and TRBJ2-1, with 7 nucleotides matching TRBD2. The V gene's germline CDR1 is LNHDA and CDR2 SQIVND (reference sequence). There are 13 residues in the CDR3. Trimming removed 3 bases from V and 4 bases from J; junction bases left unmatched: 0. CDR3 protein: CASSISGYNEQFF. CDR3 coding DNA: TGTGCCAGTAGTATTAGCGGGTACAATGAGCAGTTCTTC.

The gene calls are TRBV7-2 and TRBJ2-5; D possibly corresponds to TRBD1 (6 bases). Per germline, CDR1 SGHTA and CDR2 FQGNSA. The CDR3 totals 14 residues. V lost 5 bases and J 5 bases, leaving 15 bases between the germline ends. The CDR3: CASSGNRVRETQYF. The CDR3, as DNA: TGTGCCAGCAGCGGAAACAGGGTTCGGGAGACCCAGTACTTC.

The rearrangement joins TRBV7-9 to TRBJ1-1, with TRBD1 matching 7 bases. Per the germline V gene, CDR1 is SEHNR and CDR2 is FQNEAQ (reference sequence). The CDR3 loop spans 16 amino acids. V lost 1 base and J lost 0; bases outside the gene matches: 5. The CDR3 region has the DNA TGTGCCAGCAGCTTAGGGGGACAGCCGATGAACACTGAAGCTTTCTTT. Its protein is CASSLGGQPMNTEAFF.

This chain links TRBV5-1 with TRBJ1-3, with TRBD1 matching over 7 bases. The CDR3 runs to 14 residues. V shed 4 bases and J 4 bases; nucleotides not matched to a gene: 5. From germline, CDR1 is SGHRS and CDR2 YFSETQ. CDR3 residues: CASSPDREGNTIYF. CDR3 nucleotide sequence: TGCGCCAGCAGCCCCGACAGGGAGGGAAACACCATATATTTT.

CDR3 residues: CASSLAGLNIQYF. The CDR3 coding sequence is TGTGCCAGCAGCTTAGCAGGATTGAACATTCAGTACTTC. This chain links TRBV11-2 with TRBJ2-4; D ambiguous. This CDR3 spans 13 amino acids. V lost 1 base and J lost 7, with 8 bases in between. Germline lookup yields CDR1 SGHAT and CDR2 FQNNGV.

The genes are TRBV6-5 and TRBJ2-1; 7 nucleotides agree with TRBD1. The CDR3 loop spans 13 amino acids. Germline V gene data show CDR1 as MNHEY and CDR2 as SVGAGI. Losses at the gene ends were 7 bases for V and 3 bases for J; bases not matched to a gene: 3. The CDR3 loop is CASKTGSYNEQFF. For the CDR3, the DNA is TGTGCCAGCAAGACAGGGAGCTACAATGAGCAGTTCTTC.

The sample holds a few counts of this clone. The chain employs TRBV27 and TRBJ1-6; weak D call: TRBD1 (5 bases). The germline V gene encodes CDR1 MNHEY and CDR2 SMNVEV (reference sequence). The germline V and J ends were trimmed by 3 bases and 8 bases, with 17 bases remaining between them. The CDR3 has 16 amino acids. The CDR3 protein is CASSLRGAAVYSPLHF. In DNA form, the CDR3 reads TGTGCCAGCAGTTTGCGCGGGGCGGCGGTATATTCACCCCTCCACTTT.

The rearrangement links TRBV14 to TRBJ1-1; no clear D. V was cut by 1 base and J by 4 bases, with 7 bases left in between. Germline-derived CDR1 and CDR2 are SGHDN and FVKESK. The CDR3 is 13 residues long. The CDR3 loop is CASSQGLLTEAFF. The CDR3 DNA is TGTGCCAGCAGCCAAGGGTTACTCACTGAAGCTTTCTTT.

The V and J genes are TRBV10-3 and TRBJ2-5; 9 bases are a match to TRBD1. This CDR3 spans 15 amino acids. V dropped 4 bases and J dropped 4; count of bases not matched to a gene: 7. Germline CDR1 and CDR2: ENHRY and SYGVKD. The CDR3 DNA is TGTGCCATCAGTGGGTCAGGGACAGGGAGAGAGACCCAGTACTTC. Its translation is CAISGSGTGRETQYF.

CDR3 residues: CASSRGVGGGENIQYF. CDR3 coding DNA: TGCGCCAGCAGCCGCGGCGTCGGCGGGGGAGAAAACATTCAGTACTTC. The genes are TRBV4-1 and TRBJ2-4, with TRBD2 matching over 7 bases. There are 16 residues in the CDR3. V was clipped by 4 bases and J by 5 bases; unmatched bases: 11. CDR1 is MGHRA and CDR2 is YSYEKL in the germline V gene.

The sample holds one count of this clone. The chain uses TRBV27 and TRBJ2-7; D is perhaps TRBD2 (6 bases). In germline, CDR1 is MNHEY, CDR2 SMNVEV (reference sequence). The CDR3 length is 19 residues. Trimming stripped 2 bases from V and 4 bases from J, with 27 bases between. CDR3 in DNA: TGTGCCAGCAGTTTACCGACGGGGGTCGAGGGTTCGGCCAAATACGAGCAGTACTTC. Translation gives CASSLPTGVEGSAKYEQYF.

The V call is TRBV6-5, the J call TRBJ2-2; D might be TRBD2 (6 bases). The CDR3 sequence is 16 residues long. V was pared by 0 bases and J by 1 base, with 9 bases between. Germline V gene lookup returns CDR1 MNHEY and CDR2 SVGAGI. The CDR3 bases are TGTGCCAGCAGTTACTCGAAGCGGGTGAACACCGGGGAGCTGTTTTTT. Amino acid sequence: CASSYSKRVNTGELFF.